This is a list of T cell receptor beta chains from one sample in a study of regulatory T cells in long-lasting Graves disease. Using its own MiXCR run on the multiplex PCR reads, TCRdb lists one record per CDR3 protein. The repertoire holds approximately 350,000 distinct CDR3 sequences, with about 23% as singletons. The sequencing here drew on peripheral blood mononuclear cells (PBMCs), taken when the disease was refractory, from a patient treated with antithyroid drugs. These TCRs come from a middle-aged woman with Graves disease. Both conserved end residues are part of each CDR3. The D gene is left open where the match is weak. Only some rows state a clone size, as once, few, many or a class for expanded clones.

D | J | length | size | V | DNA | CDR3
TRBD1 | TRBJ1-6 | 15 | few | TRBV12-5 | TGTGCTAGTGAACTTGGACAGGGAAGGAATTCACCCCTCCACTTT | CASELGQGRNSPLHF
TRBD1 | TRBJ1-2 | 14 | many | TRBV5-1 | TGCGCCAGCAGCCGCGAGACAGGGAACTATGGCTACACCTTC | CASSRETGNYGYTF
TRBD1 | TRBJ1-2 | 15 | - | TRBV5-1 | TGCGCCAGCAGCTTTGCCCGGACAGGGAAATACGAGTATACCTTC | CASSFARTGKYEYTF
- | TRBJ1-1 | 13 | many | TRBV20-1 | TGCAGTGCTAGGGTTTTGGGGAACACTGAAGCTTTCTTT | CSARVLGNTEAFF
TRBD2 | TRBJ2-1 | 16 | - | TRBV28 | TGTGCCAGCAGTTTATGGAGCACTAGCGGGAGCCATGAGCAGTTCTTC | CASSLWSTSGSHEQFF
- | TRBJ1-4 | 13 | many | TRBV2 | TGTGCCACCACCACAGGGAGGAGTGAAAAACTGTTTTTT | CATTTGRSEKLFF
TRBD1 | TRBJ2-5 | 15 | few | TRBV7-9 | TGTGCCAGCAGCCTGTATGGACAGGGTGAAGAGACCCAGTACTTC | CASSLYGQGEETQYF
TRBD1 | TRBJ2-7 | 12 | few | TRBV2 | TGTGCCAGCAGCGGACAGGGTGGCGAGCAGTACTTC | CASSGQGGEQYF
- | TRBJ2-7 | 14 | many | TRBV5-5 | TGTGCCAGCAGGTCGTCCATTCTCAATTACGAGCAGTACTTC | CASRSSILNYEQYF
TRBD2 | TRBJ2-4 | 14 | - | TRBV19 | TGTGCCAGTAGTAGGCCGACTAGCGAGGACATTCAGTACTTC | CASSRPTSEDIQYF
- | TRBJ2-2 | 18 | few | TRBV7-3 | TGTGCCAGCAGCTTAACGGCGGTCGGACCTACGAACACCGGGGAGCTGTTTTTT | CASSLTAVGPTNTGELFF
TRBD1 | TRBJ1-2 | 15 | - | TRBV5-1 | TGCGCCAGCAGCTTGTCTTCAGGGGGCGGAGATGGCTACACCTTC | CASSLSSGGGDGYTF
- | TRBJ1-2 | 15 | few | TRBV4-1 | TGCGCCAGCAGCCAAGGTCTACAGGGTACTCACGGCTACACCTTC | CASSQGLQGTHGYTF
- | TRBJ1-6 | 14 | many | TRBV2 | TGTGCCAGCAGTGAAGATGAGGCGGGTTCACCCCTCCACTTT | CASSEDEAGSPLHF
TRBD2 | TRBJ2-7 | 16 | - | TRBV13 | TGTGCCAGCAGCAGCGGGGCAGGGCCGTTAATTTACGAGCAGTACTTC | CASSSGAGPLIYEQYF
- | TRBJ1-1 | 12 | few | TRBV29-1 | TGCAGCGTTGGTGGGATGGACACTGAAGCTTTCTTT | CSVGGMDTEAFF
- | TRBJ1-4 | 13 | - | TRBV20-1 | TGCAGTGCTAGAGCTAGAGTCAATGAAAAACTGTTTTTT | CSARARVNEKLFF
- | TRBJ2-5 | 16 | few | TRBV25-1 | TGTGCCAGCAGAAGCCTCGGCGGAGCGTCGACGGAGACCCAGTACTTC | CASRSLGGASTETQYF
- | TRBJ2-3 | 15 | few | TRBV28 | TGTGCCAGCAATTCTCGGGGCCCAGCCCCAGATACGCAGTATTTT | CASNSRGPAPDTQYF
- | TRBJ1-5 | 13 | few | TRBV6-1 | TGTGCCAGCAGGGAGGCAGGGGTTCAGCCCCAGCATTTT | CASREAGVQPQHF
TRBD1 | TRBJ1-1 | 16 | - | TRBV4-2 | TGTGCCAGCAGCCAATTCCCGGGACAGAGGAACACTGAAGCTTTCTTT | CASSQFPGQRNTEAFF
TRBD2 | TRBJ2-7 | 18 | few | TRBV6-2/TRBV6-3 | TGTGCCAGCAGTTACTCCGCTAGCGGGAGAGAGAGCTCCTACGAGCAGTACTTC | CASSYSASGRESSYEQYF
- | TRBJ2-2 | 14 | few | TRBV6-1 | TGTGCCAGCAGGGGGGCACAGAACACCGGGGAGCTGTTTTTT | CASRGAQNTGELFF
TRBD1 | TRBJ1-2 | 15 | many | TRBV15 | TGTGCCACCAGCAGACCGCGGACAGGGCCCTATGGCTACACCTTC | CATSRPRTGPYGYTF
TRBD1 | TRBJ1-1 | 15 | many | TRBV6-1 | TGTGCCAGCAGCAGACAGGGGGCACTGAACACTGAAGCTTTCTTT | CASSRQGALNTEAFF
TRBD2 | TRBJ2-5 | 16 | many | TRBV2 | TGTGCCAGCAGAACCGGGACTAGCGGGAGAAGCGGGACCCAGTACTTC | CASRTGTSGRSGTQYF
- | TRBJ2-5 | 17 | many | TRBV3-1 | TGTGCCAGCAGCCAAGGTCAGTGGAGGAGGATCCAAGAGACCCAGTACTTC | CASSQGQWRRIQETQYF
- | TRBJ2-7 | 12 | many | TRBV5-1 | TGCGCCAGCAGCATCCAGGGACGCGAGCAGTACTTC | CASSIQGREQYF
TRBD1 | TRBJ2-7 | 13 | many | TRBV28 | TGTGCCAGCAGTCCGGGACAGGGCTACGAGCAGTACTTC | CASSPGQGYEQYF
TRBD2 | TRBJ2-2 | 16 | many | TRBV28 | TGTGCCAGCAACCAAAGGACTAGTATGTTGGCCGGGGAGCTGTTTTTT | CASNQRTSMLAGELFF
- | TRBJ2-1 | 11 | few | TRBV28 | TGTGCCACCGATGGGGGAACTGAGCAGTTCTTC | CATDGGTEQFF
- | TRBJ2-7 | 15 | few | TRBV20-1 | TGCAGTGCTAGAGATGAGGCAGGGGTACCCTACGAGCAGTACTTC | CSARDEAGVPYEQYF
- | TRBJ2-5 | 11 | many | TRBV6-1 | TGTGCCAGCGCCTTTCTGGAGACCCAGTACTTC | CASAFLETQYF
- | TRBJ2-7 | 13 | - | TRBV27 | TGTGCCAGCAGGGCCGTAGGCACCTACGAGCAGTACTTC | CASRAVGTYEQYF
TRBD1 | TRBJ2-5 | 13 | many | TRBV29-1 | TGCAGCGTCGCTGACAGGGGACAAGAGACCCAGTACTTC | CSVADRGQETQYF
- | TRBJ1-5 | 13 | - | TRBV19 | TGTGCCAGTAGTCCGGGACCGAGTCAGCCCCGGCATTTT | CASSPGPSQPRHF
- | TRBJ2-3 | 11 | once | TRBV5-1 | TGCGCCAGCAGCGTCCAAGCTACGCAGTATTTT | CASSVQATQYF
TRBD1 | TRBJ1-2 | 18 | many | TRBV11-2 | TGTGCCAGCAGCTTATTTAATGCCGGGACAGGGGATCGGTATGGCTACACCTTC | CASSLFNAGTGDRYGYTF
- | TRBJ2-3 | 14 | once | TRBV12-3/TRBV12-4 | TGTGCCAGCAGTTTAGTCATCAGCACAGATACGCAGTATTTT | CASSLVISTDTQYF
- | TRBJ2-7 | 13 | many | TRBV28 | TGTGCCAGCAGTTTAAAAACGGTCCACGAGCAGTACTTC | CASSLKTVHEQYF
TRBD2 | TRBJ2-7 | 15 | many | TRBV28 | TGTGCCAGCAGTCTGTTGACTAGCGGGAGTAACGAGCAGTACTTC | CASSLLTSGSNEQYF
TRBD1 | TRBJ2-7 | 14 | many | TRBV2 | TGTGCCAGCAGTGTCAACAGGGGGGCCTACGAGCAGTACTTC | CASSVNRGAYEQYF
- | TRBJ2-2 | 15 | - | TRBV20-1 | TGCAGTGCTAGGAGTGGCGGAGTAGGGACCGGGGAGCTGTTTTTT | CSARSGGVGTGELFF
TRBD2 | TRBJ2-1 | 12 | - | TRBV7-2 | TGTGCCAGCAGCTTCCTAGCGGGACAGTCGACTTTC | CASSFLAGQSTF
TRBD2 | TRBJ2-7 | 17 | - | TRBV2 | TGTGCCAGCAGCCCGGGACTAGCGGGAGGGTCTGGGTACGAGCAGTACTTC | CASSPGLAGGSGYEQYF
- | TRBJ2-7 | 15 | - | TRBV20-1 | TGCAGTGCTAGCGAAGACGGGAAGAGCTCCTACGAGCAGTACTTC | CSASEDGKSSYEQYF
TRBD2 | TRBJ2-7 | 16 | many | TRBV27 | TGTGCCAGCAGTCATTCGGCGGGAGCCCAAAGATACGAGCAGTACTTC | CASSHSAGAQRYEQYF
- | TRBJ2-5 | 14 | - | TRBV3-1 | TGTGCCAGCAGCCATACCGGAACTCAGGAGACCCAGTACTTC | CASSHTGTQETQYF